This T cell receptor (beta chain) was recorded in a study of PD-1 blockade in classical Hodgkin lymphoma. Time point described: cycle 4 day 1 (C4D1), after five to seven weeks of nivolumab. Every patient was affected by relapse after autologous stem cell transplantation, while exposure to brentuximab vedotin was not uniform. Researchers pulled CD8+ T cells out of thawed PBMCs using magnetic negative selection. Patients got intravenous nivolumab 3 mg/kg every 2 weeks. Assay: immunoSEQ multiplex PCR; the TCRdb copy retains only in-frame clones and omits some. The sample has over 9,000 clones; about 88% are singletons. Germline V gene sequence: CDR1 LNHDA, CDR2 SQIVND (reference sequence). This CDR3 spans 14 amino acids. V was trimmed by 1 base and J by 7 bases, leaving 11 bases between them. Points from the study as a whole: Newly diagnosed patients reportedly trailed healthy donors in baseline TCR diversity. CD4+ TCR diversity climbed significantly by C4D1, unlike CD8+ TCR diversity. Patients starting nivolumab under 1 year after ASCT were excluded.

Comments on this clone: What it binds is unknown.

The origin of this receptor is a human donor with classical Hodgkin lymphoma. The donor label of this sample is uncertain. V is TRBV19 and J is TRBJ2-1; D is perhaps TRBD2 (5 bases). Sequencing was performed on CD8+ T cells from blood, taken before the fourth cycle of nivolumab. This CDR3 is CASSIVGLPNEQFF. The CDR3 DNA reads TGTGCCAGTAGTATAGTCGGACTTCCAAATGAGCAGTTCTTC.